Detailed here is one TCR beta chain. A much larger clone differs by one base, so this may be a read error. The sample belongs to a study of tumor-infiltrating lymphocytes in primary liver carcinoma. Study information: Roughly 3.5 to 8 million productive TCRbeta reads came from each sample, comparable across tissue types.

With roughly 540 ng total RNA as template and a constant-region primer, TCR beta cDNA was made. It was through three nested multiplex PCR rounds of slightly modified ARM-PCR that TCR beta libraries arose. For roughly 11 cycles apiece, the opening two PCR rounds ran with TRBV1-TRBV30 forward primers and a C-beta reverse primer. In TCRdb, the multiplex PCR reads were re-called with MiXCR into one record per CDR3 protein. The sample lists 100,000 to 150,000 distinct CDR3 sequences, around 64% occurring once. CDR1 and CDR2 from the germline V gene are SGHVS and FQNEAQ. This CDR3 spans 16 amino acids. The V end was cut by 6 bases, the J end by 3 bases, with 18 bases between. Taking about 18-30 mg of unsorted bulk tissue, the authors co-extracted RNA and DNA. The study sampled five separate regions from each tumor.

The sample comprised liver tumor tissue from sampling region 3. Subset described: tumor region T3, left-lateral pole. This chain uses TRBV7-8 with TRBJ1-5; maybe TRBD1 (6 bases). The TCR comes from a woman aged 55-69 years with primary liver carcinoma and hepatitis B virus infection. This chain's CDR3 is CASRESRGDTNQPQHF. The CDR3 DNA follows: TGTGCCAGCAGAGAATCACGTGGGGACACCAATCAGCCCCAGCATTTT.